These 4 T cell receptor beta chains share one sample of origin, sequenced in a study of blood T cell repertoires in COVID-19. Libraries were prepared by immunoSEQ multiplex PCR; TCRdb keeps only in-frame clonotypes and omits some of them. The table has around 110,000 clones, almost 85% seen once. The sequencing sample was made of peripheral blood. All receptors come from a man between 65 and 79 years old with active or convalescent COVID-19.

CDR3 sequence (DNA): TGTGCCAGCAGCCAACCTCAGGGGAACACTGAAGCTTTCTTT. It specifies CASSQPQGNTEAFF. The rearrangement joins TRBV3-1 (or the pseudogene TRBV3-2) to TRBJ1-1, with D perhaps matching TRBD1 (5 bases). Germline V gives CDR1 LGHDT, CDR2 YNNKEL (reference sequence). The ends were cut back, 2 bases at V and 1 base at J, with 8 bases in the middle. There are 14 residues in the CDR3.

This chain joins TRBV19 and TRBJ1-2, with no clear D. The CDR3 loop spans 14 amino acids. Germline CDR1 LNHDA, CDR2 SQIVND (reference sequence). V lost 0 bases and J lost 7, with 12 bases in between. This CDR3 is CASSIETGSRGYTF. The CDR3 coding sequence is TGTGCCAGTAGTATAGAAACGGGTAGTCGTGGCTACACCTTC.

The CDR3 nucleotides read TGTGCCAGCAGTCCCTGGACTAGCCGTTCCTACGAGCAGTACTTC. It encodes CASSPWTSRSYEQYF. The chain joins TRBV6-2 or TRBV6-3 to TRBJ2-7; 8 nucleotides match TRBD2. The V gene's germline CDR1 is MNHEY and CDR2 SVGEGT. This CDR3 is 15 amino acids long. The J segment lost 1 base and the V segment lost 5 bases, leaving 7 bases of the junction unmatched.

The V and J genes are TRBV29-1 and TRBJ2-3, with D possibly matching TRBD1 (5 bases). Trimming shortened V by 4 bases and J by 6 bases, and 14 bases separated the two germline ends. CDR1 is SQVTM and CDR2 is ANQGSEA in the germline V gene. There are 13 residues in the CDR3. The CDR3 region is CSVARLSGDTQYF. The CDR3 DNA is TGCAGCGTTGCACGGTTGTCAGGGGATACGCAGTATTTT.